This passage covers 24 T cell receptor beta chains from one sample sequenced in a study of blood T cell repertoires in COVID-19. Produced via immunoSEQ multiplex PCR; TCRdb's table is partial and in-frame only. The sample contains 55,000 to 80,000 clones, around 85% of which appear only once. Material for sequencing was peripheral blood. Receptor source: a man in his 70s with acute or convalescent COVID-19.

V usage is TRBV30 and J usage is TRBJ1-1; D gene unclear. V was clipped by 2 bases and J by 8 bases, with 12 bases between them. The CDR3 contains 12 residues. CDR1 GTSNPN and CDR2 SVGIG come from the germline V gene (reference sequence). The CDR3 protein is CAWSLVGLEAFF. DNA of the CDR3: TGTGCCTGGAGTCTCGTCGGTCTAGAAGCTTTCTTT. Filled out from reference TRBV30 and TRBJ1-1, the complete variable domain reads SQTIHQWPATLVQPVGSPLSLECTVEGTSNPNLYWYRQAAGRGLQLLFYSVGIGQISSEVPQNLSASRPQDRQFILSSKKLLLSDSGFYLCAWSLVGLEAFFGQGTRLTVV.

The V gene is TRBV5-1, the J gene TRBJ2-3, with 7 nucleotides matching TRBD1. J was trimmed by 2 bases and V by 4 bases; bases with no gene match: 7. The length of the CDR3 is 15 residues. The germline V gene encodes CDR1 SGHRS and CDR2 YFSETQ. CDR3 sequence reads: CASSNPGQTTDTQYF. In nucleotides, the CDR3 is TGCGCCAGCAGCAATCCGGGACAGACCACAGATACGCAGTATTTT.

The table lists this clone with a count of one. The J gene is TRBJ2-7, the V gene TRBV2; 10 nucleotides line up with TRBD2. From germline, CDR1 is SNHLY and CDR2 FYNNEI. The CDR3 consists of 13 residues. J gave up 5 bases and V 6 bases, and 4 bases lay outside the gene matches. The CDR3 loop is CASRASGSNEQYF. The CDR3 region has the DNA TGTGCCAGCAGAGCTAGCGGGAGCAACGAGCAGTACTTC.

The chain employs TRBV5-1 and TRBJ2-3, with 8 bases matching TRBD2. Germline CDR1 and CDR2: SGHRS and YFSETQ. The CDR3 runs to 16 residues. V lost 5 bases to trimming and J lost 1 base; unmatched junction nucleotides: 9. CDR3 in amino acids: CASSYSGRGGTDTQYF. The CDR3 nucleotides are TGCGCCAGCAGTTACAGCGGGAGAGGGGGCACAGATACGCAGTATTTT.

This clone was recorded a few times. Mismatch with germline at one junction end may stem from a read error. The rearrangement links TRBV6-1 to TRBJ1-3; the D gene is possibly TRBD1 (5 bases). The CDR3 consists of 13 residues. Per the germline V gene, CDR1 is MNHNS and CDR2 is SASEGT. The DNA of the CDR3 is TGTGCCAGCAGTGACGACAGTGGACACACCATATATTTT. It codes for CASSDDSGHTIYF.

The genes are TRBV20-1 and TRBJ1-1; no reliable D call. Trimming took 2 bases from V and 6 from J, leaving 7 bases between them. This CDR3 spans 11 amino acids. Germline CDR1 is DFQATT and CDR2 is SNEGSKA (reference sequence). The CDR3 loop reads CSARSNPEAFF. The CDR3 DNA sequence: TGCAGTGCTAGATCTAACCCTGAAGCTTTCTTT.

The chain recombines TRBV15 with TRBJ1-4; D not certain. The germline V gene has CDR1 LNHNV and CDR2 YYDKDF (reference sequence). V was trimmed by 0 bases and J by 4 bases, leaving 9 bases between them. The CDR3 is made up of 15 amino acids. CDR3 nucleotide sequence: TGTGCCACCAGCAGAGATGGGCTTTATAATGAAAAACTGTTTTTT. Its protein product is CATSRDGLYNEKLFF. Full variable domain (rest looked up from reference TRBV15 and TRBJ1-4): DAMVIQNPRYQVTQFGKPVTLSCSQTLNHNVMYWYQQKSSQAPKLLFHYYDKDFNNEADTPDNFQSRRPNTSFCFLDIRSPGLGDTAMYLCATSRDGLYNEKLFFGSGTQLSVL.

The chain carries TRBV5-1 and TRBJ2-5, with 9 bases lining up with TRBD2. V was pared by 1 base and J by 1 base, with 8 bases of the junction left unmatched. This CDR3 is built from 17 residues. CDR1 and CDR2 (germline): SGHRS, YFSETQ. The CDR3 loop reads CASSLFTGGLAQETQYF. The DNA for the CDR3 is TGCGCCAGCAGCTTGTTCACGGGGGGACTAGCCCAAGAGACCCAGTACTTC.

The chain's CDR3 is CASSQARQETQYF. The CDR3 region has the DNA TGTGCCAGCAGCCAAGCTAGACAAGAGACCCAGTACTTC. This chain uses TRBV3-1 (or the pseudogene TRBV3-2) with TRBJ2-5; D is ambiguous. CDR3 length equals 13 residues. The germline gives CDR1 LGHDT, CDR2 YNNKEL (reference sequence). V was cut by 1 base and J by 2 bases, with 5 bases left in between.

The J gene is TRBJ1-1, the V gene TRBV6-1; no firm D call. Germline CDR1 and CDR2: MNHNS and SASEGT. CDR3 length equals 17 residues. Between the trimmed V and J ends, which lost 3 bases and 0 bases, there was a span of 17 bases. Here the CDR3 reads CASSDKTTGFMNTEAFF. The CDR3 bases are TGTGCCAGCAGTGACAAAACCACGGGGTTCATGAACACTGAAGCTTTCTTT.

The J gene is TRBJ2-1, the V gene TRBV9; 14 positions agree with TRBD2. Germline V CDR1 and CDR2: SGDLS, YYNGEE. The CDR3 runs 18 residues. V gave up 4 bases and J gave up 2 bases; unmatched junction bases: 8. CDR3 sequence: CASSPKTSGRATYNEQFF. CDR3 coding DNA: TGTGCCAGCAGCCCAAAGACTAGCGGGAGGGCTACCTACAATGAGCAGTTCTTC. Variable domain in full (rest from reference TRBV9 and TRBJ2-1): DSGVTQTPKHLITATGQRVTLRCSPRSGDLSVYWYQQSLDQGLQFLIQYYNGEERAKGNILERFSAQQFPDLHSELNLSSLELGDSALYFCASSPKTSGRATYNEQFFGPGTRLTVL.

The V and J genes are TRBV29-1 and TRBJ1-1; 7 nucleotides line up with TRBD1. Trimming took 3 bases from V and 0 from J; bases not matched to a gene: 1. Germline V gene sequence: CDR1 SQVTM, CDR2 ANQGSEA. The CDR3 has 13 residues. The CDR3 sequence: CSVDTGVNTEAFF. For the CDR3, the DNA is TGCAGCGTTGATACAGGGGTGAACACTGAAGCTTTCTTT.

The rearrangement links TRBV9 to TRBJ1-3; TRBD1 is a possible D gene (5 bases). Germline V gene sequence: CDR1 SGDLS, CDR2 YYNGEE. The CDR3 totals 14 residues. Trimming shortened V by 2 bases and J by 0 bases, and 6 bases separated the two germline ends. The CDR3 coding sequence is TGTGCCAGCAGCGTGGACACCTCTGGAAACACCATATATTTT. This sequence encodes CASSVDTSGNTIYF. Complete variable domain (other parts from reference TRBV9 and TRBJ1-3): DSGVTQTPKHLITATGQRVTLRCSPRSGDLSVYWYQQSLDQGLQFLIQYYNGEERAKGNILERFSAQQFPDLHSELNLSSLELGDSALYFCASSVDTSGNTIYFGEGSWLTVV.

This clone was detected only once. The J gene is TRBJ2-2, the V gene TRBV20-1; weak D call: TRBD2 (6 bases). This CDR3 spans 11 amino acids. Looked up from germline, CDR1 is DFQATT and CDR2 is SNEGSKA (reference sequence). V lost 7 bases, J lost 8 bases, and 11 bases lay in between. The CDR3 loop reads CSVTRTGELFF. In nucleotides, the CDR3 is TGCAGTGTGACTAGGACTGGGGAGCTGTTTTTT.

In DNA, the CDR3 is TGTGCCAGCAGCTCCCGACTAGCGGGAGTCGAGACCCAGTACTTC. Translating gives CASSSRLAGVETQYF. The chain employs TRBV5-6 and TRBJ2-5, with 12 positions matching TRBD2. Germline V gene lookup returns CDR1 SGHDT and CDR2 YYEEEE. Trimming cost V 3 bases and J 5 bases; bases outside gene matches: 5. The CDR3 loop spans 15 amino acids.

This rearrangement joins TRBV30 to TRBJ1-1, with D possibly matching TRBD1 (5 bases). This CDR3 is built from 13 residues. Trimming pared 5 bases from V and 3 bases from J, leaving 13 bases between. CDR1 GTSNPN and CDR2 SVGIG come from the germline V gene (reference sequence). CDR3 nucleotide sequence: TGTGCCTGGGGGACGCGGAGGGACACTGAAGCTTTCTTT. Residues: CAWGTRRDTEAFF.

This chain uses TRBV5-1 with TRBJ2-7; D may be TRBD1 (5 bases). Germline V gene lookup returns CDR1 SGHRS and CDR2 YFSETQ. Trimming cost V 0 bases and J 2 bases, with 12 bases left between them. The CDR3 runs 15 residues. CDR3 sequence (DNA): TGCGCCAGCAGCTTGGGCCCCCAGGGAACCTACGAGCAGTACTTC. It is translated as CASSLGPQGTYEQYF.

This clone turned up a few times. The chain uses TRBV30 and TRBJ2-5; 13 positions agree with TRBD2. V trimming: 4 bases; J trimming: 5 bases; junction bases outside the gene matches: 13. The germline V gene has CDR1 GTSNPN and CDR2 SVGIG (reference sequence). The CDR3 extends over 17 amino acids. CDR3: CAWTRLGLAGAGETQYF. The CDR3 DNA is TGTGCCTGGACCCGACTCGGACTAGCGGGGGCGGGGGAGACCCAGTACTTC. Full variable domain (remainder filled in from reference TRBV30 and TRBJ2-5): SQTIHQWPATLVQPVGSPLSLECTVEGTSNPNLYWYRQAAGRGLQLLFYSVGIGQISSEVPQNLSASRPQDRQFILSSKKLLLSDSGFYLCAWTRLGLAGAGETQYFGPGTRLLVL.

This clone appeared a few times. The chain recombines TRBV18 with TRBJ2-2, with 8 bases identical to TRBD1. Germline lookup yields CDR1 KGHSH and CDR2 LQKENI. This CDR3 has 15 residues. J lost 5 bases, V lost 3 bases, and 5 bases had no gene match. Here the CDR3 reads CASSPGQGGTGELFF. The CDR3 DNA is TGTGCCAGCTCACCCGGACAGGGCGGGACCGGGGAGCTGTTTTTT. Based on the CDR3 plus reference TRBV18 and TRBJ2-2, the full variable domain is NAGVMQNPRHLVRRRGQEARLRCSPMKGHSHVYWYRQLPEEGLKFMVYLQKENIIDESGMPKERFSAEFPKEGPSILRIQQVVRGDSAAYFCASSPGQGGTGELFFGEGSRLTVL.

V usage is TRBV27 and J usage is TRBJ1-3, with TRBD1 matching over 7 bases. Germline V lookup: CDR1 MNHEY, CDR2 SMNVEV (reference sequence). After removal of 5 bases from V and 0 bases from J, the junction contained 10 bases not matched to a gene. CDR3 size: 17 residues. CDR3 nucleotide sequence: TGTGCCAGCAGTCGAATCGCACAGGGGAGCTCTGGAAACACCATATATTTT. This sequence encodes CASSRIAQGSSGNTIYF.

The chain employs TRBV6-6 and TRBJ1-2, with a tentative D call TRBD1 (5 bases). There are 15 residues in the CDR3. Germline V gives CDR1 MNHNY, CDR2 SVGAGI (reference sequence). V lost 0 bases and J lost 6, with 14 bases in between. In nucleotides, the CDR3 is TGTGCCAGCAGTTACTCCCCGGCGGGGGGGAATGGCTACACCTTC. Translation: CASSYSPAGGNGYTF.

The chain uses TRBV6-6 and TRBJ1-1; D gene ambiguous. The CDR3 is 15 amino acids. The ends were cut back, 2 bases at V and 3 bases at J, with 13 bases in the middle. Per germline, CDR1 MNHNY and CDR2 SVGAGI (reference sequence). The CDR3 DNA sequence: TGTGCCAGCAGTTACGGCGGTTCCGGGGACACTGAAGCTTTCTTT. Amino acid sequence: CASSYGGSGDTEAFF.

The CDR3 DNA reads as TGTGCCAGTAGTTTACGACTACACACCGGGGAGCTGTTTTTT. Its protein product is CASSLRLHTGELFF. The rearrangement links TRBV19 to TRBJ2-2, with D maybe TRBD2 (5 bases). V was pared by 5 bases and J by 3 bases, with 10 bases between. Germline CDR1 reads LNHDA; CDR2 reads SQIVND (reference sequence). The CDR3 extends over 14 amino acids.

This chain uses TRBV5-1 with TRBJ2-4, with a weak D call TRBD2 (5 bases). The CDR3 contains 19 residues. V was pared by 2 bases and J by 2 bases, with 23 bases between. The germline CDR1 and CDR2 sequences are SGHRS and YFSETQ. The CDR3 sequence: CASSLGLSTISVTKNIQYF. CDR3 nucleotides: TGCGCCAGCAGCTTAGGCCTCTCGACTATTTCCGTGACCAAAAACATTCAGTACTTC.